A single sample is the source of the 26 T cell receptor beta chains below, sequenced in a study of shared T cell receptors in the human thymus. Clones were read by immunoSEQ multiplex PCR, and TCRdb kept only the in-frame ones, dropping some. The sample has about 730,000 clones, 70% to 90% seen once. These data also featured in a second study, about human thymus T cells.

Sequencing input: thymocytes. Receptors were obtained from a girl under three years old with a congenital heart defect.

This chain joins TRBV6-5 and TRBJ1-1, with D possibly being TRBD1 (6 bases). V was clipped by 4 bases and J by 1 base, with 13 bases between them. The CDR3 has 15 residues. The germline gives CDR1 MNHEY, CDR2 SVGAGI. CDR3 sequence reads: CASSLKGEKNTEAFF. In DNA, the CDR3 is TGTGCCAGCAGTTTAAAGGGGGAGAAGAACACTGAAGCTTTCTTT.

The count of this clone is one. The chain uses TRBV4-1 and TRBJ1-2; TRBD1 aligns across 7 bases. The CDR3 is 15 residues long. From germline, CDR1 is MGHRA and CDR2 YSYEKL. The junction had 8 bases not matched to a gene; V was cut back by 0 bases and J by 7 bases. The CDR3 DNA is TGCGCCAGCAGCCAAGACGACAGGGCACGATGTGGCTACACCTTC. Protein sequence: CASSQDDRARCGYTF.

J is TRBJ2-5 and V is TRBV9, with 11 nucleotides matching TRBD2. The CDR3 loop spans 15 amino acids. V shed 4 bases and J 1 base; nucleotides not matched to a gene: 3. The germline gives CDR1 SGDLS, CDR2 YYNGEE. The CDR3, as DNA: TGTGCCAGCAGCCCCGGGACTAGCGGCCAAGAGACCCAGTACTTC. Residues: CASSPGTSGQETQYF.

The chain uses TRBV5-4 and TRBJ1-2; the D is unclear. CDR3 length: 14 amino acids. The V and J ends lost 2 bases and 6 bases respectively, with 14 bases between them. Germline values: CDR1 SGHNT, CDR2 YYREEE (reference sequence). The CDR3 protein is CASSFCHGLNGYTF. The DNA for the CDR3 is TGTGCCAGCAGCTTTTGTCACGGACTAAATGGCTACACCTTC.

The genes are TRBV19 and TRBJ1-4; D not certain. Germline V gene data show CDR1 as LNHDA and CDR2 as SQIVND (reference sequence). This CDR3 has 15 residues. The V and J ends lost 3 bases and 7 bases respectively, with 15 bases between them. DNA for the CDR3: TGTGCCAGTAGTATTGACGCGGGAAAGGGTGAAAAACTGTTTTTT. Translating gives CASSIDAGKGEKLFF.

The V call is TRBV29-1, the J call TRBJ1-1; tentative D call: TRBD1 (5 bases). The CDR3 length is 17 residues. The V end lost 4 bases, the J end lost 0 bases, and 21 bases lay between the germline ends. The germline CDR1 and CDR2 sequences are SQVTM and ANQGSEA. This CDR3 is CSVGEGPAVAMNTEAFF. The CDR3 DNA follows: TGCAGCGTTGGGGAGGGGCCTGCGGTCGCTATGAACACTGAAGCTTTCTTT.

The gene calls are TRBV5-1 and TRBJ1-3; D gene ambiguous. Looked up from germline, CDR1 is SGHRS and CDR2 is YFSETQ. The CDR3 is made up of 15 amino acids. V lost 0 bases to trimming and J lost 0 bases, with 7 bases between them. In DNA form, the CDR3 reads TGCGCCAGCAGCTTGGAAGAACTCTCTGGAAACACCATATATTTT. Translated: CASSLEELSGNTIYF. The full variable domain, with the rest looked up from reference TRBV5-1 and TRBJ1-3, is KAGVTQTPRYLIKTRGQQVTLSCSPISGHRSVSWYQQTPGQGLQFLFEYFSETQRNKGNFPGRFSGRQFSNSRSEMNVSTLELGDSALYLCASSLEELSGNTIYFGEGSWLTVV.

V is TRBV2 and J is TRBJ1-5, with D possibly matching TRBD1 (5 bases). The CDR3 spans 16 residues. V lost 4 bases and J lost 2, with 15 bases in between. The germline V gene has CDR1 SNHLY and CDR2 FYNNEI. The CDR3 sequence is CASSALTASGNQPQHF. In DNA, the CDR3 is TGTGCCAGCAGTGCCCTGACAGCCTCTGGCAATCAGCCCCAGCATTTT. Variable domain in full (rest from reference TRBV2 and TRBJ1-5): EPEVTQTPSHQVTQMGQEVILRCVPISNHLYFYWYRQILGQKVEFLVSFYNNEISEKSEIFDDQFSVERPDGSNFTLKIRSTKLEDSAMYFCASSALTASGNQPQHFGDGTRLSIL.

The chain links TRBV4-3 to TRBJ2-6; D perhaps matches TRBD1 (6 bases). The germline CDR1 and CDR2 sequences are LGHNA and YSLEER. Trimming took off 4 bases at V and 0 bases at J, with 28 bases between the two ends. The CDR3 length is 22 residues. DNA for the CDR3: TGCGCCAGCAGCCCCGCGAAAGTCGCCAGGGCAGGGGTAATCTCTGGGGCCAACGTCCTGACTTTC. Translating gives CASSPAKVARAGVISGANVLTF.

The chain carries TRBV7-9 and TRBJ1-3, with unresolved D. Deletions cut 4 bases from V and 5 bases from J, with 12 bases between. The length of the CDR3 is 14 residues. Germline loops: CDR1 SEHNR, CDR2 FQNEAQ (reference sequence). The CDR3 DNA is TGTGCCAGCAGCTATACGGGTTCCCGAAACACCATATATTTT. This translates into CASSYTGSRNTIYF.

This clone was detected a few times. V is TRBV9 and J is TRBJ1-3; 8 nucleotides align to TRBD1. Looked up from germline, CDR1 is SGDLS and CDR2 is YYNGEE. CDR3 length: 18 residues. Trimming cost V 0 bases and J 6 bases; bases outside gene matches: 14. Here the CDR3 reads CASSVDSSPGQAKNTIYF. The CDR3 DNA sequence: TGTGCCAGCAGCGTAGACTCCTCACCGGGACAGGCAAAAAACACCATATATTTT.

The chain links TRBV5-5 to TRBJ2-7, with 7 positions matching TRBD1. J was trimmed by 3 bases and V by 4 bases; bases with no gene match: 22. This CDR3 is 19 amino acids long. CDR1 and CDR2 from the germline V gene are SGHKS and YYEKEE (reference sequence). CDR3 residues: CASSRPTLVGQEPIYEQYF. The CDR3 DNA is TGTGCCAGCAGCCGACCGACACTTGTAGGACAGGAGCCAATCTACGAGCAGTACTTC.

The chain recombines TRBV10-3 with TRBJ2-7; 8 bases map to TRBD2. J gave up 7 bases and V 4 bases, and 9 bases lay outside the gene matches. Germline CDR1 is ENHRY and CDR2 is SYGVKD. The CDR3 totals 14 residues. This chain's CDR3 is CAISGGRGGSEQYF. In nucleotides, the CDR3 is TGTGCCATCAGTGGGGGCCGGGGGGGGAGTGAGCAGTACTTC.

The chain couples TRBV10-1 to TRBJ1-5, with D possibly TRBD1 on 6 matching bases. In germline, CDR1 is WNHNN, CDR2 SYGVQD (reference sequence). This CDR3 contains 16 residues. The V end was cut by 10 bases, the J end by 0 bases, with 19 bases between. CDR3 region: CAKISGAEDSNQPQHF. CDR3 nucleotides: TGCGCCAAAATATCAGGGGCAGAAGATAGCAATCAGCCCCAGCATTTT.

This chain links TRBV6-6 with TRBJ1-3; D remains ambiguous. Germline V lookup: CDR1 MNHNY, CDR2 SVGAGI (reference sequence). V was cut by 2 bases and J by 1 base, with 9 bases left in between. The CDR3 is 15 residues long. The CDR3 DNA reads TGTGCCAGCAGTTACGAGGGAACGTCTGGAAACACCATATATTTT. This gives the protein CASSYEGTSGNTIYF.

The CDR3 sequence is CASSFGRNYGYTF. The CDR3 DNA reads as TGCGCCAGCAGCTTTGGCAGGAACTATGGCTACACCTTC. The chain links TRBV5-1 to TRBJ1-2; D is uncertain. Germline-derived CDR1 and CDR2 are SGHRS and YFSETQ. The CDR3 covers 13 residues. Deletions cut 2 bases from V and 2 bases from J, with 7 bases between.

The CDR3 is CATSRIWTGGNNSPLHF. In nucleotides, the CDR3 is TGTGCCACCAGCAGGATATGGACAGGGGGTAATAATTCACCCCTCCACTTT. This chain uses TRBV15 with TRBJ1-6; 10 bases agree with TRBD1. The CDR3 contains 17 residues. Germline CDR1 is LNHNV and CDR2 is YYDKDF (reference sequence). With 3 bases clipped from V and 5 bases from J, the junction kept 7 bases outside the gene matches.

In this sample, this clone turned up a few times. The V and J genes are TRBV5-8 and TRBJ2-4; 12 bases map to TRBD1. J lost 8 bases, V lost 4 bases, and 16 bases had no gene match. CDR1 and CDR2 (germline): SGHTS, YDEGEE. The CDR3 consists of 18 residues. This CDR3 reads CASSRPGVAGTGGYIQYF. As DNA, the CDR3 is TGTGCCAGCAGCCGCCCCGGGGTCGCCGGGACAGGGGGCTACATTCAGTACTTC.

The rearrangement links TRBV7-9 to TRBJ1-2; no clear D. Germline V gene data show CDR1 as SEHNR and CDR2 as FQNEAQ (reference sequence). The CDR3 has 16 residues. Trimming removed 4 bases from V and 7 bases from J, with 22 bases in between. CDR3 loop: CASSCTFGCGTTGYTF. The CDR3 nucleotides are TGTGCCAGCAGCTGTACTTTTGGCTGTGGAACTACTGGCTACACCTTC.

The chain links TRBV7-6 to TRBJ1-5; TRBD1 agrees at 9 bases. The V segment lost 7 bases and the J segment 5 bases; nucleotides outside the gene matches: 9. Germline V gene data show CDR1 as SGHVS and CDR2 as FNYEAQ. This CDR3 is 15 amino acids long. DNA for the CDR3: TGTGCCAGCAAAGAGGGACAGGGAGTCGATCAGCCCCAGCATTTT. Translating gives CASKEGQGVDQPQHF.

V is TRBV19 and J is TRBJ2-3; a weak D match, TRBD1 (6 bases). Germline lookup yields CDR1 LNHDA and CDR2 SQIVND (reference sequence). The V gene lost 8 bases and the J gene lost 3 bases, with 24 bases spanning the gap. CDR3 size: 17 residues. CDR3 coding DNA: TGTGCCAGTCGTAAAAGCTTACAGGGAAGAGGGACAGATACGCAGTATTTT. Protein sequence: CASRKSLQGRGTDTQYF.

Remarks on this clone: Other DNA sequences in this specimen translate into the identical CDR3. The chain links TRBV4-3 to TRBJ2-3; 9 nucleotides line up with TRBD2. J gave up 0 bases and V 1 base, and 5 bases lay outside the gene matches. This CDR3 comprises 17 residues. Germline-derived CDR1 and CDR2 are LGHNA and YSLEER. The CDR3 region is CASSQVRLAASTDTQYF. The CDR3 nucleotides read TGCGCCAGCAGCCAAGTGCGACTAGCGGCAAGCACAGATACGCAGTATTTT.

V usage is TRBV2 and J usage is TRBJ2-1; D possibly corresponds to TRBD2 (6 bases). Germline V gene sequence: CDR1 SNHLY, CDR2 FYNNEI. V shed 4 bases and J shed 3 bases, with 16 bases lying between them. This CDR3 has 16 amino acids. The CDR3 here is CASSGAPRGNYNEQFF. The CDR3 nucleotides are TGTGCCAGCAGTGGTGCACCCCGGGGGAACTACAATGAGCAGTTCTTC.

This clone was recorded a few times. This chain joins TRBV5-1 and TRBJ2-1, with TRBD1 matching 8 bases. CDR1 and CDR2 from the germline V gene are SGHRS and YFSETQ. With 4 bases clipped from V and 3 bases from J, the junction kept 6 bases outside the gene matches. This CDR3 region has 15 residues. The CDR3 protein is CASSIDRGDYNEQFF. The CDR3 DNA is TGCGCCAGCAGCATTGACAGGGGAGACTACAATGAGCAGTTCTTC.

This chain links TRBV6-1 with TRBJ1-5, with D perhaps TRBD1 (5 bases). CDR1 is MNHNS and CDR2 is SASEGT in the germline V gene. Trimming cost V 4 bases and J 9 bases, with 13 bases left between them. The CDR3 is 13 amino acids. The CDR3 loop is CASSVGGERPQHF. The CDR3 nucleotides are TGTGCCAGCAGTGTTGGGGGGGAGAGGCCCCAGCATTTT.

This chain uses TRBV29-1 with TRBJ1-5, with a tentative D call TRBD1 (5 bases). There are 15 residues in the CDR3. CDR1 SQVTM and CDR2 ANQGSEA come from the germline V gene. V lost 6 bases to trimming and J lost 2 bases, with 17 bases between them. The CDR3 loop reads CSVVERGWGNQPQHF. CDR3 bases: TGCAGCGTAGTGGAAAGGGGTTGGGGCAATCAGCCCCAGCATTTT. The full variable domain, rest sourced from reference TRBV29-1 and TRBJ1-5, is SAVISQKPSRDICQRGTSLTIQCQVDSQVTMMFWYRQQPGQSLTLIATANQGSEATYESGFVIDKFPISRPNLTFSTLTVSNMSPEDSSIYLCSVVERGWGNQPQHFGDGTRLSIL.